The rows below give T cell receptor beta chains drawn from one sample of a study of CD8+CD57+ T cells in acquired aplastic anemia. TCRdb passed the reads through MiXCR, listing each CDR3 protein once. The sample has around 200,000 distinct CDR3 sequences, approximately 60% seen once. Sequences were obtained from sorted CD4+, CD8+, or CD8+CD57+ T cells (not recorded which) from PBMCs. The receptors were sampled from a human donor with aplastic anemia. Both conserved end residues are part of each CDR3. Each record gives: D gene, V gene, J gene, clone size, CDR3 DNA, CDR3 protein. D genes are given only for firm matches. Some rows mark clone size as missing; the rest say once, few, many or name a class of expanded clone.

-	TRBV15	TRBJ2-5	few	TGTGCCACCAGCAGAGAGGGCGGTGAAGAGACCCAGTACTTC	CATSREGGEETQYF
TRBD2	TRBV7-8	TRBJ2-7	-	TGTGCCAGCAGCTTCTTACTAGCGGGGGCCTACGAGCAGTACTTC	CASSFLLAGAYEQYF
-	TRBV30	TRBJ1-2	once	TGTGCCTGGAGAGCGGACGGTAACTATGGCTACACCTTC	CAWRADGNYGYTF
TRBD1	TRBV2	TRBJ1-4	once	TGTGCCAGCAGGGACAGGGGGCGGAGTGAAAGACTGTTTTTT	CASRDRGRSERLFF
TRBD2	TRBV19	TRBJ2-1	-	TGTGCCAGTAGTATGCGGGAGGGGAGGAGGAATGAGCAGTTCTTC	CASSMREGRRNEQFF
TRBD1	TRBV9	TRBJ2-7	many	TGTGCCAGCAGCGTAGCCGCAGGGGGCTCCTACGAGCAGTACTTC	CASSVAAGGSYEQYF
TRBD2	TRBV9	TRBJ2-7	-	TGTGCCAGCAGTCACCGGACTAGCGGGAAACACGAGCAGTACTTC	CASSHRTSGKHEQYF
-	TRBV12-3/TRBV12-4	TRBJ2-1	-	TGTGCCAGCAGTTTAGTTCAGGTTCGCAATGAGCAGTTCTTC	CASSLVQVRNEQFF
-	TRBV7-8	TRBJ1-4	-	TGTGCCAGCAGCTCGGGAGATGAAAAACTGTTTTTT	CASSSGDEKLFF
-	TRBV20-1	TRBJ2-3	-	TGCAGTGCTAGATTGACCGGGATCAGCACAGATACGCAGTATTTT	CSARLTGISTDTQYF
-	TRBV19	TRBJ1-1	-	TGTGCCAGTAGTAAGGCGAGGGGTGGCACTGAAGCTTTCTTT	CASSKARGGTEAFF
-	TRBV20-1	TRBJ1-5	-	TGCAGTGCTAGCGGGCAGGGCGATCAGCCCCAGCATTTT	CSASGQGDQPQHF
-	TRBV19	TRBJ1-2	few	TGTGCCAGTAGTATAGATCTAGAGGATTTCTATGGCTACACCTTC	CASSIDLEDFYGYTF
TRBD1	TRBV12-3/TRBV12-4	TRBJ1-1	-	TGTGCTAGTGGTTTGGTATTGTTGTCCCAGGGGGCGAAGGTTGAAGCTTTCTTT	CASGLVLLSQGAKVEAFF
TRBD1	TRBV25-1	TRBJ1-3	-	TGTGCCAGCAGTGAATCGGGACAGGCTGGAAACACCATATATTTT	CASSESGQAGNTIYF
-	TRBV2	TRBJ1-4	-	TGTGCCAGCATCAAGGAACAGGGTGCGAAACTGTTTTTT	CASIKEQGAKLFF
-	TRBV9	TRBJ2-3	-	TGTGCCAGCAGCCAGATAAAAGATACGCAGTATTTT	CASSQIKDTQYF
-	TRBV10-2	TRBJ1-1	-	TGCGCCAGCAGTGAGGTTCAGATCAACACTGAAGCTTTCTTT	CASSEVQINTEAFF
TRBD1	TRBV19	TRBJ1-2	many	TGTGCCAGTAGCCCGACAGGGACGAGTCCCTATGGCTACACCTTC	CASSPTGTSPYGYTF
-	TRBV25-1	TRBJ1-1	-	TGTGCCACCTCGGACAGCAACACTGAAGCTTTCTTT	CATSDSNTEAFF
TRBD2	TRBV11-2	TRBJ2-2	once	TGTGCCAGCAGCTCCCCGAGGACTAGCGGGGGAACCGGGGAGCTGTTTTTT	CASSSPRTSGGTGELFF
-	TRBV6-5	TRBJ1-2	-	TGTGCCAGCAGTTACGGAACCAGGGGCTATGGCTACACCTTC	CASSYGTRGYGYTF
-	TRBV12-3/TRBV12-4	TRBJ2-1	many	TGTGCCAGCAGTTTACTGACTAGCTCCTACAATGAGCAGTTCTTC	CASSLLTSSYNEQFF